A single TCR beta chain is shown here with its context. The source of the sample is a study of shared clonotypes between healthy human individuals. Assay: immunoSEQ multiplex PCR; the TCRdb copy retains only in-frame clones and omits some. The data hold under 600,000 clones, with approximately 95% observed a single time. With 2 bases clipped from V and 4 bases from J, the junction kept 4 bases outside the gene matches. CDR3 length: 14 amino acids. Per germline, CDR1 SGHRS and CDR2 YFSETQ. This clonotype originated in a woman in her twenties or thirties in good health. J is TRBJ1-2 and V is TRBV5-1, with 8 bases that match TRBD1. Sequencing input: naive CD4+ T cells sorted from blood. Subset described: CD45RA+ positively selected. In nucleotides, the CDR3 is TGCGCCAGCAGCTTAAAAGGACAGGGCTATGGCTACACCTTC. Its translation is CASSLKGQGYGYTF. The complete variable domain, with remaining parts taken from reference TRBV5-1 and TRBJ1-2, reads KAGVTQTPRYLIKTRGQQVTLSCSPISGHRSVSWYQQTPGQGLQFLFEYFSETQRNKGNFPGRFSGRQFSNSRSEMNVSTLELGDSALYLCASSLKGQGYGYTFGSGTRLTVV.